This T cell receptor beta chain was found in a study of post-analysis software for immune sequencing data. Study-level background: Relapsing-remitting, secondary progressive and progressive-relapsing forms of multiple sclerosis all featured among disease courses. Study-wide points: F measure grouped same-batch samples tightly together. Relative to controls, patients had five TRBV segments at higher frequency, with TRBV5-6, TRBV5-1 and TRBV20-1 among these. Multiple sclerosis patients showed significantly lower normalized Chao1 diversity than controls did.

J was trimmed by 3 bases and V by 6 bases; bases with no gene match: 7. Germline-derived CDR1 and CDR2 are SNHLY and FYNNEI. The CDR3 length is 15 residues. Sequencing libraries made from TCR beta cDNA carried unique molecular identifiers. cDNA molecules numbering roughly 0.5 million came from approximately 0.91 to 9.4 million T cells. TCRdb re-called the PCR reads with MiXCR, one entry per CDR3 protein. The sample holds 740,000 or so distinct CDR3 sequences; around 53% are singletons and the top ten take around 4.5%. In the case of this clonotype: The antigen is unknown.

The rearrangement links TRBV2 to TRBJ1-1, with TRBD1 matching 10 bases. The source material was blood. The receptor comes from a girl aged 10-17 years with multiple sclerosis. The CDR3 DNA reads as TGTGCCAGCAGGGCCGACAGGGGGCTGTACACTGAAGCTTTCTTT. This gives the protein CASRADRGLYTEAFF.